The next 14 T cell receptor beta chains were all read from a single sample in a study of CD8+ T cells in alopecia areata (dated by TCRdb to the late 2010s). Per the publication, the treatment or condition label means: oral pan-JAK inhibitor, 5-10 mg twice daily. The library was built by means of the immunoSEQ multiplex PCR assay. For TCR sequencing, RNA was extracted from every sample and reverse transcribed into cDNA to serve as template. The source is immuneACCESS, and TCRdb retained only in-frame sequences with V and J called. Part of the clones is not carried over; for the studies checked, unresolved V genes explain less than half of this, and the remainder is unexplained. The sample table lists roughly 60,000 clones, under 60% of them with a count of one. The ten largest clones add up to roughly 22% of the sample. The sample consisted of CD8+ T cells sorted from blood, taken at roughly week 38, from a patient treated with tofacitinib. All receptors derive from a human donor with alopecia areata.

This rearrangement joins TRBV9 to TRBJ2-3; D is perhaps TRBD1 (6 bases). The V end was cut by 3 bases, the J end by 0 bases, with 11 bases between. The CDR3 is 15 amino acids. Germline assignment: CDR1 SGDLS and CDR2 YYNGEE. CDR3 coding DNA: TGTGCCAGCAGCGCACGAGGGGGTAGCACAGATACGCAGTATTTT. Translation gives CASSARGGSTDTQYF.

The chain links TRBV29-1 to TRBJ2-7, with TRBD2 as a possible D gene (5 bases). Trimming removed 0 bases at V and 2 bases at J, with 8 bases between. Per germline, CDR1 SQVTM and CDR2 ANQGSEA. CDR3 length equals 13 residues. CDR3 DNA: TGCAGCGTTGAAGAGGAGCGGCCCTACGAGCAGTACTTC. Protein: CSVEEERPYEQYF.

The chain is built from TRBV6-4 and TRBJ2-3; TRBD2 agrees at 15 bases. The CDR3 consists of 16 residues. After removal of 5 bases from V and 4 bases from J, the junction contained 4 bases not matched to a gene. In germline, CDR1 is MRHNA, CDR2 SNTAGT. The CDR3: CASSPGLAGGPDTQYF. CDR3 nucleotide sequence: TGTGCCAGCAGTCCCGGACTAGCGGGAGGGCCAGATACGCAGTATTTT.

This clone occurred a few times. The rearrangement uses TRBV29-1 and TRBJ2-5; the match to TRBD2 covers 15 bases. Per germline, CDR1 SQVTM and CDR2 ANQGSEA. V lost 7 bases, J lost 4 bases, and 16 bases stayed unmatched. CDR3 length equals 18 residues. CDR3 in amino acids: CSAIGLAGGLFSRETQYF. The CDR3 DNA is TGCAGCGCTATAGGACTAGCGGGAGGGCTGTTTTCTCGAGAGACCCAGTACTTC.

Only a few counts were recorded for this clone. The chain recombines TRBV29-1 with TRBJ2-7, with D tentatively TRBD2 (5 bases). Trimming took off 4 bases at V and 0 bases at J, with 10 bases between the two ends. The CDR3 loop spans 13 amino acids. Germline V CDR1 and CDR2: SQVTM, ANQGSEA. Here the CDR3 DNA reads TGCAGCGTTGCCGGAGGAAACTCCTACGAGCAGTACTTC. Encoded protein: CSVAGGNSYEQYF.

The chain carries TRBV5-4 and TRBJ1-2; D possibly corresponds to TRBD1 (5 bases). Germline CDR1 is SGHNT and CDR2 is YYREEE (reference sequence). Trimming took 4 bases from V and 6 from J, leaving 13 bases between them. The CDR3 is 13 residues long. CDR3 sequence reads: CASSPPGGNGYTF. The DNA for the CDR3 is TGTGCCAGCAGCCCCCCGGGGGGTAATGGCTACACCTTC.

CDR3 coding DNA: TGTGCCAGCAGCGTATCTAATAGCGTGGTCGACGAGCAGTACTTC. This gives the protein CASSVSNSVVDEQYF. This sequence joins TRBV9 and TRBJ2-7; maybe TRBD2 (5 bases). CDR3 length equals 15 residues. Deletions cut 1 base from V and 5 bases from J, with 16 bases between. The germline CDR1 and CDR2 sequences are SGDLS and YYNGEE.

The chain has TRBV12-2 and TRBJ2-5; whether TRBD1, the table's D call, matches the DNA was not checked. TRBV12-2 is labeled a pseudogene. This CDR3 has 13 amino acids. Written as DNA, the CDR3 is TGTGCAAGTCGCCCACAGATGGGAGAGACCCAGTACTTC. Amino acids: CASRPQMGETQYF.

The chain combines TRBV5-1 with TRBJ2-7, with 7 bases identical to TRBD1. The trim removed 1 base at V and 2 bases at J, leaving 0 bases unmatched. The CDR3 extends over 13 amino acids. CDR1 is SGHRS, CDR2 YFSETQ, per germline. The CDR3 sequence is CASSLRGPYEQYF. The CDR3 DNA reads as TGCGCCAGCAGCTTGAGGGGGCCCTACGAGCAGTACTTC.

This chain connects TRBV29-1 to TRBJ2-4; 12 nucleotides match TRBD1. Germline V gene data show CDR1 as SQVTM and CDR2 as ANQGSEA. This CDR3 comprises 15 residues. The junction had 10 bases not matched to a gene; V was cut back by 6 bases and J by 7 bases. CDR3 amino acids: CSVIGWDRGQNIQYF. The CDR3 DNA follows: TGCAGCGTCATAGGTTGGGACAGGGGGCAGAACATTCAGTACTTC.

This clone was found a few times. The V call is TRBV2, the J call TRBJ1-2, with D maybe TRBD1 (6 bases). Trimming shortened V by 4 bases and J by 4 bases, and 16 bases separated the two germline ends. Germline-derived CDR1 and CDR2 are SNHLY and FYNNEI. The CDR3 covers 15 residues. CDR3 nucleotides: TGTGCCAGCAGTGCAGGGCAGGGGATAGTCTATGGCTACACCTTC. It codes for CASSAGQGIVYGYTF.

The rearrangement uses TRBV29-1 and TRBJ2-1; the D gene is possibly TRBD2 (6 bases). V dropped 5 bases and J dropped 14 bases, with 19 bases sitting between them. The CDR3 runs to 12 residues. Germline V gene lookup returns CDR1 SQVTM and CDR2 ANQGSEA. CDR3 nucleotides: TGCAGCGTTACGGGCGGGGTAGAGGAGGAGTTCTTC. It is translated as CSVTGGVEEEFF.

The rearrangement uses TRBV9 and TRBJ2-1; 14 bases line up with TRBD2. Germline assignment: CDR1 SGDLS and CDR2 YYNGEE. V lost 3 bases and J lost 5; bases outside the gene matches: 13. The CDR3 sequence is 19 residues long. CDR3 DNA sequence: TGTGCCAGCAGCGCGGGACTAGCGGGAGAATACTACTTAGACAATGAGCAGTTCTTC. Translated: CASSAGLAGEYYLDNEQFF. Filled out from reference TRBV9 and TRBJ2-1, the complete variable domain reads DSGVTQTPKHLITATGQRVTLRCSPRSGDLSVYWYQQSLDQGLQFLIQYYNGEERAKGNILERFSAQQFPDLHSELNLSSLELGDSALYFCASSAGLAGEYYLDNEQFFGPGTRLTVL.

The rearrangement uses TRBV4-1 and TRBJ2-3, with 14 bases identical to TRBD2. The CDR3 extends over 16 amino acids. Germline V gene sequence: CDR1 MGHRA, CDR2 YSYEKL. V was pared by 4 bases and J by 3 bases, with 3 bases of the junction left unmatched. For the CDR3, the DNA is TGCGCCAGCAGCCGAGGGACTAGCGGGAGTACAGATACGCAGTATTTT. Translation: CASSRGTSGSTDTQYF.